This TCR beta chain was recorded in a study of beta chain features in type 1 diabetes (dated by TCRdb to about 2018). Notes on the research overall: Mean age, gender distribution, total cell number and subset yield did not differ between patients and healthy donors. Whereas all 30 or so donors provided naive and central memory subsets, regulatory and stem cell-like memory subsets were isolated from just 8 patients and roughly eight healthy donors. The study compared the TCRB repertoires of sorted circulating CD4+ T cell subsets in recently diagnosed type 1 diabetes patients with those in matched healthy donors. A total of roughly 100 million sorted cells were examined across all samples, and the number of cells per subset was strongly correlated with RNA yield. The full study reports these points: Naive, central memory and regulatory TCRB repertoires appeared more similar among patients than among healthy donors. Fewer insertions and more nucleotide deletions at VDJ recombination sites were observed in patients with type 1 diabetes, implying thymic rearrangement abnormalities. Type 1 diabetes patients showed a moderate but significant shortening of TCRB CDR3 length in all four CD4+ subsets. PCR might favor shorter templates, but patient and control samples were amplified and corrected together, so any skew would affect both groups equally. Because cDNA was sequenced instead of genomic DNA, highly expressing activated cells could be over-represented, though the groups showed no difference in activation or CD3 levels. Because small numbers of individuals were included in the HLA sub-analyses, any influence of HLA type on TCRB rearrangement was left unresolved.

As concerns this clone: The target of this receptor is not known. No base quality information exists; no much larger clone differs at one position.

V is trimmed back by 4 bases and J by 4 bases, and the junction contains 8 bases that no gene match accounts for. Reading from cysteine to phenylalanine, the CDR3 counts 15 amino acids. Only the CDR3 portion is preserved as DNA: 45 bases, with reading frame beginning at the first base. Sequences SGHRS (CDR1) and YFSETQ (CDR2) are obtained from the germline V gene. From each donor, a single peripheral blood sample of around 120 mL on average was drawn into heparinised tubes. A BD FACSAria II and a panel including CD45RO, CCR7, CD25, CD127, CD95 and CD27 were used to sort naive, central memory, regulatory and stem cell-like memory CD4+ T cells. All sorted populations exceeded 95% purity. PBMCs were isolated immediately by Lymphoprep density gradient centrifugation and stained directly without culture. So that batch effects would be minimized, each experiment stained and sorted samples in pairs, pairing one healthy donor with one patient.

The entire amount of isolated RNA was reverse transcribed using the High Capacity cDNA Reverse Transcription Kit, so the sequenced TCRB transcripts were expressed ones. Deep immunoSEQ sequencing was applied to naive, central memory and regulatory T cell samples, giving an average of about 3.8 million total reads per sample. After sorted cells were lysed in RLT buffer, RNA was extracted with DNase-treated RNeasy Micro or Mini kits, with the choice depending on cell number. To prevent cross-contamination, each cell subset was processed individually, whereas patient and healthy donor samples were processed jointly. The immunoSEQ multiplex PCR was used to amplify TCRB sequences from cDNA, yielding 87-bp fragments that span the CDR3 region. Amplicons were sequenced on the Illumina HiSeq platform. Under the source paper's analysis protocol: Synthetic template baselines were used to correct PCR bias computationally, reads within Hamming distance 2 were collapsed, and singletons that could not be merged were discarded. By aligning reads against IMGT, V, D and J genes, CDR3 length, and insertions or deletions at six rearrangement sites were assigned. Within each subset, clonotype counts were normalized to sorted cell number, and only after that were true diversity and Gini coefficients computed with the tcR R package. The overlap coefficient, calculated on TCRB nucleotide sequences, was used to quantify repertoire sharing. As a proxy for the pre-selection repertoire, out-of-frame TCRB sequences from naive cells were analyzed. TCRdb provides this immuneACCESS table in a form limited to in-frame rearrangements. Some clones are lacking; in checked studies, under half of them reflect an unresolved V gene, and why the rest are absent is not known. V and J calls and clone size are given by that table; D and trimming were obtained from the DNA. This sample lists 300,000 to 400,000 clones; approximately 12% were detected once. The leading ten clones occupy about 0.016% of the sample.

The clonotype originates from a young woman with type 1 diabetes. The sequencing input was naive CD4+ T cells from blood. This sample's cell subset or site label indicates: true naive CD4+ T cells. This receptor chain uses TRBV5-1 and TRBJ2-1; 7 central nucleotides agree with TRBD1. The CDR3 in this case is CASSIGTARYNEQFF. The DNA sequence follows: TGCGCCAGCAGCATAGGGACAGCTAGGTACAATGAGCAGTTCTTC.